This T cell receptor (beta chain) originates from a study of T cell therapy after organ transplantation (dated by TCRdb to the late 2010s). With regard to the full study: Therapy products were autologous CMV-specific T cells expanded in vitro for approximately two weeks with a peptide pool of 30 HLA class I and II CMV epitopes. Up to 6 T cell doses were administered to patients every 2 weeks, and patients were monitored for about 7 months after therapy was completed. About 80% of the ten patients were classed as clinical responders and two as nonresponders. Across 2 to 6 intravenous infusions, patients got a median of 1.92 x 10^8 CMV-specific T cells. This study was a follow-up analysis of the TRBV repertoire from an open-label phase I trial that tested autologous CMV-specific adoptive T cell therapy in people who had received solid-organ transplants. Peripheral blood samples for the pretherapy time point were taken before T cell therapy began. Only about 80% of the 10 patients had long-term post-therapy samples available.

To note about this clone: Its antigen remains unidentified. Per-base qualities were not stored, and no clone one base away is much larger.

Using the immunoSEQ two-step, bias-controlled multiplex PCR assay, TRB CDR3 regions were amplified from genomic DNA. CDR3 libraries were sequenced on an Illumina NextSeq 500. The authors' pipeline ran thus. The immunoSEQ Analyzer platform handled the initial alignment and bioinformatics, which included bias normalization against synthetic CDR3 analogs. Annotation of V, D and J genes was based on the definitions in the IMGT database. VDJtools version 1.1.10 and the R package tcR version 2.2.1.11 were used with default settings for further TRBV analyses. GLIPH analysis was performed with version 1.0 using default settings. To test for significant clonotype frequency changes in CDR3 sequences with at least 5 reads, a 2-sided binomial test with Benjamini-Hochberg correction (alpha = 0.01) was used. As stored in TCRdb, this immuneACCESS dataset retains in-frame rearrangements with V and J assigned. A fraction of the clones does not appear; measured against another copy, unresolved V genes explain less than half of the discrepancy, and the remainder lacks a known reason. From that table come the V and J calls and clone size; the DNA was used to work out D and trimming. Present in this sample are 50,000 or so clones, about 94% of which were seen just once. Around 3.1% of the sample is taken by the ten largest.

The germline V gene encodes CDR1 SGHAT and CDR2 FQNNGV. The CDR3 spans 12 residues, from the cysteine through the phenylalanine. The read is trimmed to its CDR3 DNA, 36 bases read in frame from base 1. Deletion took 5 bases off V and 7 bases off J, with a span of 9 bases between the germline ends. What the authors observed across the whole study: Reconstitution after therapy appeared to involve both transferred clonotypes and endogenous clonotypes that were not detected in the therapy products. Because the cohort was small, confounders such as concurrent antirejection and antiviral medications could not be assessed. The small number of expansions detected in nonresponders may be due to reduced sample coverage caused by poor CD8+ T cell yield. Nonresponders showed marked pretherapy clonal expansions with minimal repertoire change after therapy. The fold change in CD8 clonality after therapy was inversely correlated with pretherapy clonality, which suggests that less biased repertoires were more open to remodeling.

The intended sense of this specimen's time point label: before start of T cell therapy. Solid-organ transplant recipients with drug-resistant/recurrent cytomegalovirus were included as patients. About ten trial participants were selected for repertoire analysis based on availability of post-therapy peripheral blood mononuclear cells. Viable CD3+CD8+CD4- lymphocytes were sorted from PBMCs on a BD FACSAria III. The Qiagen DNeasy Kit was used to extract genomic DNA from sorted cells. This receptor was obtained from a human patient who had received a solid organ transplant and had CMV disease. Sequencing was performed on CD8+ T cells from blood, taken before autologous CMV-specific T cell therapy. The V gene is TRBV11-2 and the J gene is TRBJ2-1; the D gene is possibly TRBD1, with 5 bases matching. The nucleotides read TGTGCCAGCAGCAAACACAGGAATGAGCAGTTCTTC. This yields the protein CASSKHRNEQFF.